Following are 29 T cell receptor beta chains from one sample sequenced in a study of OX40 agonist ivuxolimab in advanced cancers. Sequencing used immunoSEQ multiplex PCR; TCRdb keeps in-frame clones, though not all of them. Among 66,000 or so clones, 87% were seen once, and the ten largest hold around 2.2%. The input for sequencing was CD4+ or CD8+ T cells sorted from blood, taken in a trial of the OX40 agonist ivuxolimab. The receptors come from an adult with an advanced solid tumor such as melanoma, head and neck, liver or kidney cancer.

The chain has TRBV5-1 and TRBJ2-7; 12 nucleotides align to TRBD1. This CDR3 has 20 residues. V was clipped by 4 bases and J by 0 bases; unmatched bases: 17. The germline V gene has CDR1 SGHRS and CDR2 YFSETQ. The CDR3 reads CASSPFRDRGRGTSSYEQYF. The CDR3 DNA reads as TGCGCCAGCAGCCCGTTCCGGGACAGGGGGCGGGGGACTAGCTCCTACGAGCAGTACTTC.

Note on this clone: The sample has other DNA sequences that encode this CDR3 too. The genes are TRBV5-4 and TRBJ1-2; D gene ambiguous. V lost 3 bases to trimming and J lost 2 bases, with 8 bases between them. The CDR3 covers 13 residues. CDR1 is SGHNT, CDR2 YYREEE, per germline (reference sequence). Here the CDR3 DNA reads TGTGCCAGCAGCTCGGACGGGAACTATGGCTACACCTTC. Amino acid sequence: CASSSDGNYGYTF.

V usage is TRBV7-6 and J usage is TRBJ2-3, with D perhaps TRBD1 (6 bases). Germline CDR1 is SGHVS and CDR2 is FNYEAQ. The CDR3 runs to 15 residues. Between the trimmed V and J ends, which lost 5 bases and 4 bases, there was a span of 16 bases. CDR3: CASSPNRVSADTQYF. The CDR3 region has the DNA TGTGCCAGCAGCCCCAACAGGGTCTCGGCAGATACGCAGTATTTT.

V gene TRBV7-9 combines with J gene TRBJ1-1, with D unclear. CDR1 is SEHNR, CDR2 FQNEAQ, per germline (reference sequence). There are 12 residues in the CDR3. V lost 3 bases and J 5 bases, leaving 7 bases between the germline ends. The CDR3: CASSFLITEAFF. CDR3 nucleotide sequence: TGTGCCAGCAGCTTTTTGATAACTGAAGCTTTCTTT.

The chain employs TRBV6-5 and TRBJ2-5; 7 bases match TRBD1. This CDR3 contains 13 residues. From germline, CDR1 is MNHEY and CDR2 SVGAGI. Trimming cost V 6 bases and J 5 bases; bases outside gene matches: 6. The CDR3 spells CASRDRVGETQYF. The CDR3 bases are TGTGCCAGCAGAGACAGGGTAGGGGAGACCCAGTACTTC.

The chain has TRBV9 and TRBJ2-1, with 8 bases aligning to TRBD1. Germline V CDR1 and CDR2: SGDLS, YYNGEE. The V segment lost 3 bases and the J segment 2 bases; nucleotides outside the gene matches: 4. The CDR3 sequence is 15 residues long. The CDR3 here is CASSGSGGAYNEQFF. The CDR3 bases are TGTGCCAGCAGCGGGTCAGGGGGCGCCTACAATGAGCAGTTCTTC. The full variable domain, its missing parts supplied by reference TRBV9 and TRBJ2-1, is DSGVTQTPKHLITATGQRVTLRCSPRSGDLSVYWYQQSLDQGLQFLIQYYNGEERAKGNILERFSAQQFPDLHSELNLSSLELGDSALYFCASSGSGGAYNEQFFGPGTRLTVL.

The chain combines TRBV28 with TRBJ2-7; 7 bases are a match to TRBD1. Trimming took 6 bases from V and 4 from J; bases not matched to a gene: 9. The CDR3 contains 14 residues. The germline CDR1 and CDR2 sequences are MDHEN and SYDVKM. CDR3 DNA sequence: TGTGCCAGCAGCGGACGAGGGGGCCGATACGAGCAGTACTTC. Residues: CASSGRGGRYEQYF.

This chain links TRBV4-1 with TRBJ2-7; possible D gene TRBD2, 13 bases. Between the trimmed V and J ends, which lost 1 base and 12 bases, there was a span of 37 bases. CDR3 length: 20 residues. Germline CDR1 is MGHRA and CDR2 is YSYEKL. The CDR3 DNA reads TGCGCCAGCAGCCAAGTGACCGGGACAGGGGGCAGGACTAGCGGGAGCACCCGGTACTTC. Amino acid sequence: CASSQVTGTGGRTSGSTRYF.

This chain uses TRBV7-2 with TRBJ2-3; the D gene is possibly TRBD1 (5 bases). Germline V gene sequence: CDR1 SGHTA, CDR2 FQGNSA. The V and J ends lost 4 bases and 5 bases respectively, with 10 bases between them. CDR3 size: 13 residues. The CDR3 spells CASSSNRRDTQYF. The CDR3 DNA reads TGTGCCAGCAGCTCCAACAGGAGAGATACGCAGTATTTT.

The CDR3 sequence: CASRRAPNLDTQYF. The CDR3 DNA sequence: TGTGCCAGCAGGCGGGCGCCCAATTTAGATACGCAGTATTTT. The rearrangement uses TRBV7-3 and TRBJ2-3, with D tentatively TRBD2 (5 bases). Germline V gene data show CDR1 as SGHTA and CDR2 as FQGTGA. The length of the CDR3 is 14 residues. Trimming removed 6 bases at V and 5 bases at J, with 15 bases between.

This chain uses TRBV27 with TRBJ1-5; 8 positions agree with TRBD1. CDR1 and CDR2 from the germline V gene are MNHEY and SMNVEV (reference sequence). The CDR3 totals 15 residues. J lost 0 bases, V lost 6 bases, and 4 bases had no gene match. This CDR3 reads CASSLTGGSNQPQHF. CDR3 bases: TGTGCCAGCAGCCTAACAGGGGGTAGCAATCAGCCCCAGCATTTT.

V is TRBV7-2 and J is TRBJ2-1; D assignment may be TRBD1 or TRBD2 (5 bases each). V shed 5 bases and J shed 5 bases, with 19 bases lying between them. The germline gives CDR1 SGHTA, CDR2 FQGNSA. This CDR3 comprises 16 residues. The CDR3 DNA reads as TGTGCCAGCAGCACCCCGGGACCGCTTGCACACAATGAGCAGTTCTTC. Translating it yields CASSTPGPLAHNEQFF. The full variable domain, in which reference TRBV7-2 and TRBJ2-1 provide the parts outside the CDR3, is GAGVSQSPSNKVTEKGKDVELRCDPISGHTALYWYRQSLGQGLEFLIYFQGNSAPDKSGLPSDRFSAERTGGSVSTLTIQRTQQEDSAVYLCASSTPGPLAHNEQFFGPGTRLTVL.

The chain combines TRBV27 with TRBJ2-7; the D gene is possibly TRBD2 (6 bases). Germline lookup yields CDR1 MNHEY and CDR2 SMNVEV (reference sequence). CDR3 length: 15 residues. The V gene lost 6 bases and the J gene lost 3 bases, with 18 bases spanning the gap. The CDR3 DNA is TGTGCCAGCAGGCTGCAGGGACTCATTAACTACGAGCAGTACTTC. Protein: CASRLQGLINYEQYF.

This clone has just one count. This chain uses TRBV4-2 with TRBJ1-4; the D is unclear. Deletions cut 0 bases from V and 3 bases from J, with 14 bases between. The CDR3 consists of 17 residues. The germline gives CDR1 LGHNA, CDR2 YNFKEQ. The CDR3 DNA sequence: TGTGCCAGCAGCCAAGATCTTATCCAGTCGGCTAATGAAAAACTGTTTTTT. Amino acids: CASSQDLIQSANEKLFF.

This rearrangement joins TRBV6-1 to TRBJ1-2; D is unresolved. Germline V gives CDR1 MNHNS, CDR2 SASEGT. CDR3 size: 15 residues. Trimming cost V 4 bases and J 3 bases, with 15 bases left between them. The CDR3 coding sequence is TGTGCCAGCAGTGCGACGGATCAGCAATACTATGGCTACACCTTC. Protein product: CASSATDQQYYGYTF.

The J gene is TRBJ1-2, the V gene TRBV28; 11 nucleotides line up with TRBD1. V was clipped by 6 bases and J by 5 bases; unmatched bases: 14. Germline CDR1 reads MDHEN; CDR2 reads SYDVKM. The CDR3 covers 17 residues. In DNA form, the CDR3 reads TGTGCCAGCAGCCCCGCCAGGACTGGGACAGGGGGATATGGCTACACCTTC. Translating it yields CASSPARTGTGGYGYTF.

The CDR3 reads CASSDRYEQYF. In nucleotides, the CDR3 is TGTGCCAGCAGTGACCGGTACGAGCAGTACTTC. The chain couples TRBV6-1 to TRBJ2-7; D gene uncertain. Germline assignment: CDR1 MNHNS and CDR2 SASEGT. V was shortened by 3 bases and J by 4 bases, with 4 bases between the two germline ends. This CDR3 comprises 11 residues.

The table lists this clone with a count of one. The V call is TRBV29-1, the J call TRBJ1-2; no clear D. Germline V gives CDR1 SQVTM, CDR2 ANQGSEA. The CDR3 spans 11 residues. V gave up 3 bases and J gave up 7 bases, with 9 bases separating them. CDR3 bases: TGCAGCGTTGATCGGGGTGGTGGCTACACCTTC. Translation gives CSVDRGGGYTF. Using reference TRBV29-1 and TRBJ1-2 for the parts outside the CDR3, the full variable domain is SAVISQKPSRDICQRGTSLTIQCQVDSQVTMMFWYRQQPGQSLTLIATANQGSEATYESGFVIDKFPISRPNLTFSTLTVSNMSPEDSSIYLCSVDRGGGYTFGSGTRLTVV.

The J gene is TRBJ1-5, the V gene TRBV2; D perhaps matches TRBD1 (6 bases). V shed 8 bases and J shed 6 bases, with 17 bases lying between them. Germline CDR1 is SNHLY and CDR2 is FYNNEI. The CDR3 is 14 amino acids. The CDR3 spells CASRWSGEGQPQHF. The CDR3 coding sequence is TGTGCCAGCCGGTGGTCAGGGGAGGGTCAGCCCCAGCATTTT.

The chain carries TRBV5-1 and TRBJ2-2; possible D gene TRBD1, 6 bases. Germline V gives CDR1 SGHRS, CDR2 YFSETQ. V was trimmed by 0 bases and J by 2 bases, leaving 8 bases between them. The CDR3 is made up of 15 amino acids. The CDR3 DNA is TGCGCCAGCAGCTTGGCAGGGGATAACACCGGGGAGCTGTTTTTT. Amino acids: CASSLAGDNTGELFF.

In its sample, this clone was seen once. The chain recombines TRBV6-5 with TRBJ1-2; TRBD1 matches at 9 bases. The CDR3 extends over 14 amino acids. The J segment lost 8 bases and the V segment lost 2 bases, leaving 6 bases of the junction unmatched. CDR1 and CDR2 from the germline V gene are MNHEY and SVGAGI. The CDR3 DNA reads TGTGCCAGCAGTTACCAACAGGGGGCGATCGGCTACACCTTC. Its translation is CASSYQQGAIGYTF.

The table lists this clone with many counts. The V gene is TRBV10-3, the J gene TRBJ2-7; D is uncertain. With 2 bases removed from V and 1 base from J, the gap between germline ends came to 12 bases. This CDR3 region has 15 residues. Germline assignment: CDR1 ENHRY and CDR2 SYGVKD. Here the CDR3 DNA reads TGTGCCATCAGTGAGGCAACAACTAAATCCTACGAGCAGTACTTC. Protein sequence: CAISEATTKSYEQYF.

This chain links TRBV7-3 with TRBJ1-2; D remains unclear. Germline loops: CDR1 SGHTA, CDR2 FQGTGA. This CDR3 has 14 residues. V lost 1 base and J lost 8, with 14 bases in between. The CDR3 sequence: CASSLNPTSGGYTF. CDR3 DNA: TGTGCCAGCAGCTTAAACCCGACAAGCGGGGGCTACACCTTC.

This clone was seen just once. This chain uses TRBV29-1 with TRBJ1-2; TRBD1 matches at 7 bases. Germline V gene lookup returns CDR1 SQVTM and CDR2 ANQGSEA. J gave up 8 bases and V 3 bases, and 9 bases lay outside the gene matches. The CDR3 has 13 residues. The CDR3 is CSVDFNRGWGYTF. CDR3 DNA: TGCAGCGTTGATTTTAACAGGGGCTGGGGCTACACCTTC.

This chain connects TRBV7-6 to TRBJ1-6; D is ambiguous. Per germline, CDR1 SGHVS and CDR2 FNYEAQ. This CDR3 comprises 14 residues. Trimming took 1 base from V and 6 from J, leaving 7 bases between them. The CDR3 nucleotides read TGTGCCAGCAGCTTAGACGCTTCTAATTCACCCCTCCACTTT. Its translation: CASSLDASNSPLHF. Full variable domain (remainder filled in from reference TRBV7-6 and TRBJ1-6): GAGVSQSPRYKVTKRGQDVALRCDPISGHVSLYWYRQALGQGPEFLTYFNYEAQQDKSGLPNDRFSAERPEGSISTLTIQRTEQRDSAMYRCASSLDASNSPLHFGNGTRLTVT.

The chain couples TRBV7-2 to TRBJ1-4; 9 bases are shared with TRBD1. Trimming took 8 bases from V and 9 from J; bases not matched to a gene: 10. In germline, CDR1 is SGHTA, CDR2 FQGNSA. The CDR3 length is 14 residues. The CDR3: CASGSRDREQKLFF. The CDR3 bases are TGTGCCAGCGGCTCCCGGGACAGGGAGCAAAAACTGTTTTTT.

V usage is TRBV10-1 and J usage is TRBJ2-5, with 7 positions matching TRBD1. The CDR3 is 18 amino acids. V shed 3 bases, J shed 5 bases, and the junction held 18 bases outside the gene matches. The germline V gene has CDR1 WNHNN and CDR2 SYGVQD (reference sequence). The CDR3 sequence is CASSDPGQPTPMGETQYF. The CDR3 region has the DNA TGCGCCAGCAGTGACCCGGGACAGCCCACGCCGATGGGGGAGACCCAGTACTTC.

This chain uses TRBV29-1 with TRBJ1-2; unclear D gene. Germline-derived CDR1 and CDR2 are SQVTM and ANQGSEA. CDR3 length: 12 amino acids. V dropped 5 bases and J dropped 1 base, with 8 bases sitting between them. CDR3 in amino acids: CSVPHGNYGYTF. Here the CDR3 DNA reads TGCAGCGTTCCTCACGGTAACTATGGCTACACCTTC.

V is TRBV5-6 and J is TRBJ2-2, with 9 bases fitting TRBD1. CDR1 is SGHDT, CDR2 YYEEEE, per germline. The CDR3 runs 16 residues. V shed 0 bases, J shed 6 bases, and the junction held 6 bases outside the gene matches. The CDR3 DNA sequence: TGTGCCAGCAGCTTGGTCGGGGACAGGGATTCCGGGGAGCTGTTTTTT. Amino acid sequence: CASSLVGDRDSGELFF.